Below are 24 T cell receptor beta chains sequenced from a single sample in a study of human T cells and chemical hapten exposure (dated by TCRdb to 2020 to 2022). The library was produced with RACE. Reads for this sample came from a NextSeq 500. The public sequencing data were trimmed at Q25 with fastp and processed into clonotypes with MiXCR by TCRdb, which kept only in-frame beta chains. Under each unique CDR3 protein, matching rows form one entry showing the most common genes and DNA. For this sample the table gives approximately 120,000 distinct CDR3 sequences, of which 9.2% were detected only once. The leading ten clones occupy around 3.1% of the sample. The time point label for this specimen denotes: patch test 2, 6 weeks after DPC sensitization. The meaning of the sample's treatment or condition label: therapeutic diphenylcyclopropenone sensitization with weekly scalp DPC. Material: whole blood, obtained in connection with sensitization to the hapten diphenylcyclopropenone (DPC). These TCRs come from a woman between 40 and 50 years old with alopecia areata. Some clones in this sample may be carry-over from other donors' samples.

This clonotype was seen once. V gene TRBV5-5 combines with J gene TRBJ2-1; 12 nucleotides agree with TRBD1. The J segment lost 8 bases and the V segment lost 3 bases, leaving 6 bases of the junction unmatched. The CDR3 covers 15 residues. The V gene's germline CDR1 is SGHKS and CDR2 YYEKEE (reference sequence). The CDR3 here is CASSWGQGARDEQFF. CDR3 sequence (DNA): TGTGCCAGCAGCTGGGGACAGGGGGCGAGGGATGAGCAGTTCTTC.

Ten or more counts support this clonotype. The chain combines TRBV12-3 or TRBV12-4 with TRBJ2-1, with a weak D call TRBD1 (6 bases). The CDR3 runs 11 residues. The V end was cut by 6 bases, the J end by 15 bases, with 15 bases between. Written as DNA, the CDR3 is TGTGCCAGCAGGTCACAGGGACAATCGTTCTTC. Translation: CASRSQGQSFF.

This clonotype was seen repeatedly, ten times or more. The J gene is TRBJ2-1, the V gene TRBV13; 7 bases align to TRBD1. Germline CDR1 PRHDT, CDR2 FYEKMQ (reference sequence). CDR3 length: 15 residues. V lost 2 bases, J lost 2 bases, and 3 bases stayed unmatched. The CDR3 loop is CASSLRGGPYNEQFF. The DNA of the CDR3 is TGTGCCAGCAGCTTACGAGGGGGCCCCTACAATGAGCAGTTCTTC.

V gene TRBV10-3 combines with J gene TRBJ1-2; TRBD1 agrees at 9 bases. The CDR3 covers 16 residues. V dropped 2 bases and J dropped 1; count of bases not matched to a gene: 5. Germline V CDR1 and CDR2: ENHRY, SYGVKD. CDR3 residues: CAISEGTGTINYGYTF. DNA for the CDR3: TGTGCCATCAGTGAGGGGACAGGGACTATTAACTATGGCTACACCTTC.

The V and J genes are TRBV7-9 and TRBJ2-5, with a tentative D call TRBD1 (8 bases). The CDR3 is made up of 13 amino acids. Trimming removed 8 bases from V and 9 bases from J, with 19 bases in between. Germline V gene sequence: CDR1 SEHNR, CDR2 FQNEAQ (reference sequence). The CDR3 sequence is CASVSGTGKSQYF. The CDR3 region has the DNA TGTGCCAGCGTCAGCGGGACAGGCAAATCCCAGTACTTC.

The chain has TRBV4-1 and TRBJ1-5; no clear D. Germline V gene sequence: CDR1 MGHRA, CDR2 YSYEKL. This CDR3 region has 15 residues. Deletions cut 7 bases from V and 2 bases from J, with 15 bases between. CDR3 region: CASTQEGLGNQPQHF. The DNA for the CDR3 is TGCGCCAGCACCCAGGAGGGTCTGGGCAATCAGCCCCAGCATTTT.

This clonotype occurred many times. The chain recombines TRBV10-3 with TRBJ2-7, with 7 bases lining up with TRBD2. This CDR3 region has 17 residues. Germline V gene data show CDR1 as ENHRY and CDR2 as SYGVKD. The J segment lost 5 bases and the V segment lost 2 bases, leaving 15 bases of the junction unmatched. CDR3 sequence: CAISEDGSGPDMNEQYF. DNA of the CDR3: TGTGCCATCAGTGAGGATGGTAGCGGGCCTGATATGAACGAGCAGTACTTC.

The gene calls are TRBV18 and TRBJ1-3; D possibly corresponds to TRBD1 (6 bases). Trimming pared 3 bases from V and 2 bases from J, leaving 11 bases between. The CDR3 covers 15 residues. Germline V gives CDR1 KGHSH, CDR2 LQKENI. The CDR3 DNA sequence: TGTGCCAGCTCACCTATGGGACATCCTGGAAACACCATATATTTT. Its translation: CASSPMGHPGNTIYF.

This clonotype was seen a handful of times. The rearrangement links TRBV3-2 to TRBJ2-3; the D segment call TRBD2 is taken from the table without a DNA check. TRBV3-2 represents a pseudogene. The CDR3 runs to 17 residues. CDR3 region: CASSPRGTSGLTDTQYF. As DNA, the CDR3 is TGTGCCAGCAGCCCCCGAGGGACTAGCGGACTCACAGATACGCAGTATTTT.

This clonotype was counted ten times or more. CDR3 in DNA: TGCGCCAGCAGCATCGGGACAGAGACAGATACGCAGTATTTT. Protein product: CASSIGTETDTQYF. V gene TRBV5-1 combines with J gene TRBJ2-3, with TRBD1 matching over 7 bases. V lost 4 bases and J lost 3; bases outside the gene matches: 5. CDR3 length: 14 residues. Per germline, CDR1 SGHRS and CDR2 YFSETQ.

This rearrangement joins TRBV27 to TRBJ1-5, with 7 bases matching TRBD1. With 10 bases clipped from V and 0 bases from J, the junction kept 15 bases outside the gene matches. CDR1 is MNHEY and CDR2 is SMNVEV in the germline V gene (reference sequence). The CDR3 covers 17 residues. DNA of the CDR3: TGTGCCACCCTGAGGGGACAGCGGGGAGATAGCAATCAGCCCCAGCATTTT. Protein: CATLRGQRGDSNQPQHF.

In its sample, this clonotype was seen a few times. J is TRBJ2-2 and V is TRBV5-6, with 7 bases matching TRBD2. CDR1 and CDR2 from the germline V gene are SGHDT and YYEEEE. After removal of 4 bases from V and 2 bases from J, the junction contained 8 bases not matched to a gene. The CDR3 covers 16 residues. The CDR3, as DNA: TGTGCCAGCAGCCCGGGAGGAGATCCTAACACCGGGGAGCTGTTTTTT. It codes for CASSPGGDPNTGELFF.

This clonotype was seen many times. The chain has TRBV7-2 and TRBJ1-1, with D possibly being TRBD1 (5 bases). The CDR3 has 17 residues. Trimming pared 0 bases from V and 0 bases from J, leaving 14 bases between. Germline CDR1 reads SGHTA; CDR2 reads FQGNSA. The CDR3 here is CASSLAGGGDLNTEAFF. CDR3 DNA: TGTGCCAGCAGCTTAGCGGGGGGTGGTGACCTGAACACTGAAGCTTTCTTT.

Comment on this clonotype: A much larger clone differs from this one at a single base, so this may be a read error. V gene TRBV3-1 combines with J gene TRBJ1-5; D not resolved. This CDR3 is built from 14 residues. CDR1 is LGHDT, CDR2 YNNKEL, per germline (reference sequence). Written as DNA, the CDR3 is TGTGCCTGCAGCCAAGAGGTGTCCAATCAGCCCCAGCATTTT. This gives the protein CACSQEVSNQPQHF.

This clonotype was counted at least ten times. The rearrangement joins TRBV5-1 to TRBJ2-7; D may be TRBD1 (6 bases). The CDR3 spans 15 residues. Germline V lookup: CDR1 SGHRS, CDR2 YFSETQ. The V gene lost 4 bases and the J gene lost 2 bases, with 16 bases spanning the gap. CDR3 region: CASSQQGFWAYEQYF. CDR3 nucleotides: TGCGCCAGCAGCCAACAGGGTTTTTGGGCCTACGAGCAGTACTTC.

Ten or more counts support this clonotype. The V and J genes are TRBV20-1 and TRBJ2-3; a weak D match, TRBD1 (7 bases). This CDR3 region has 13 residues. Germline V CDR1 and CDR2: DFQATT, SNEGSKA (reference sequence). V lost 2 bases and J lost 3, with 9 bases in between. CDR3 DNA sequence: TGCAGTGCTAGACAGGGGGGTACAGATACGCAGTATTTT. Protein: CSARQGGTDTQYF.

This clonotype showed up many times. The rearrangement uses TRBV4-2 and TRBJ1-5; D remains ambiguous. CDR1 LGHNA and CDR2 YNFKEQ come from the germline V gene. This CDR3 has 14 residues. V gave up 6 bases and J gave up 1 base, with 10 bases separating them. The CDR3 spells CASRRVGSNQPQHF. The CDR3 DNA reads TGTGCCAGCAGGAGGGTGGGGAGCAATCAGCCCCAGCATTTT.

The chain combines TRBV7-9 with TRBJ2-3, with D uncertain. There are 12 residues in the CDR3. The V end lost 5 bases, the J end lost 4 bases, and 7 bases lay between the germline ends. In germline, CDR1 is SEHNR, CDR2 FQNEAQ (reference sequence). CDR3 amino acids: CASSPSADTQYF. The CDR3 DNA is TGTGCCAGCAGCCCAAGCGCAGATACGCAGTATTTT.

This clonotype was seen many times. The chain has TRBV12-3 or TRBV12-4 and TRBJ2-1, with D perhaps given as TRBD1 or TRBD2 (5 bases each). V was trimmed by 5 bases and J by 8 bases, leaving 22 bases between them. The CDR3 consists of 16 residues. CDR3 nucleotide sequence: TGTGCCAGCAGTCCTACCTATGGGACCGAAGCGGATGAGCAGTTCTTC. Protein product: CASSPTYGTEADEQFF.

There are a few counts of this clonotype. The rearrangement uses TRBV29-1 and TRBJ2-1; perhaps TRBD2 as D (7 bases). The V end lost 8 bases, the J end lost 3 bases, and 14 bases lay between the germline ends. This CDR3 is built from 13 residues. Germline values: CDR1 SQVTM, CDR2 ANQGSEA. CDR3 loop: CSSRGPDYNEQFF. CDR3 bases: TGCAGCTCGCGGGGGCCCGACTACAATGAGCAGTTCTTC.

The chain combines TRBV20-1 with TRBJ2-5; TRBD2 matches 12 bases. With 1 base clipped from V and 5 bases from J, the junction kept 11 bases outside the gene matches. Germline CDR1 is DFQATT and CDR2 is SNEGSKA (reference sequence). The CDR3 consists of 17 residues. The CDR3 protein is CSARGRRLAGAPETQYF. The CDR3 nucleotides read TGCAGTGCTAGAGGGAGGAGACTAGCGGGGGCCCCCGAGACCCAGTACTTC.

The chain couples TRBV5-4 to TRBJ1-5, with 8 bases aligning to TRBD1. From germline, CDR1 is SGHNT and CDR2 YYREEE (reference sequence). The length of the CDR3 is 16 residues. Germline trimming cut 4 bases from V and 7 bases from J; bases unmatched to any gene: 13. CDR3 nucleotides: TGTGCCAGCAGCCAATCCGGGACAGGAGGACGGCAGCCCCAGCATTTT. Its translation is CASSQSGTGGRQPQHF.

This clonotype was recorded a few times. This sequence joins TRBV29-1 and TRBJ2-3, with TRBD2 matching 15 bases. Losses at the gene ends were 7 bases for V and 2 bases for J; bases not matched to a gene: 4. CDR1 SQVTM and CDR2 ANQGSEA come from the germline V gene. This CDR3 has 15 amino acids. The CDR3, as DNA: TGCAGCGCAGGGACTAGCGGGGGGCCCACAGATACGCAGTATTTT. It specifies CSAGTSGGPTDTQYF.

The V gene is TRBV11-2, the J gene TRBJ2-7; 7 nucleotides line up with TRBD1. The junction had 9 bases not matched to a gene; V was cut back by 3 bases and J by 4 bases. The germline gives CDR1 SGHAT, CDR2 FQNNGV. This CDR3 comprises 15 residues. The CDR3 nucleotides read TGTGCCAGCAGCTTGAACGTGGACAGGAGGTACGAGCAGTACTTC. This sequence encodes CASSLNVDRRYEQYF.